These 28 T cell receptor beta chains came from one sample sequenced in a study of blood T cells in healthy people across ages. Sample-barcoded 5' priming and a J-beta primer mix drove a second PCR of about 6 to 12 cycles. TCRdb re-called the 5' RACE reads through MiXCR, storing one row per CDR3 protein. The sample yields 780,000 or so distinct CDR3 sequences, less than 70% seen once. Sequencing was carried out using blood. These receptors originate from a man older than 75 in good health.

This clonotype was found a few times. This chain connects TRBV6-5 to TRBJ2-3, with 8 bases aligning to TRBD2. The length of the CDR3 is 16 residues. V shed 7 bases and J 14 bases; nucleotides not matched to a gene: 23. Germline CDR1 reads MNHEY; CDR2 reads SVGAGI. The CDR3: CASNPGAGVTPTYAYF. CDR3 DNA sequence: TGTGCCAGCAACCCGGGAGCGGGAGTGACCCCAACATACGCGTATTTT.

The CDR3 DNA sequence: TGTGCCACAGGTTACGGTGAGCAGTTCTTC. Translated: CATGYGEQFF. This chain joins TRBV2 and TRBJ2-1; D ambiguous. V was cut by 10 bases and J by 9 bases, with 10 bases left in between. This CDR3 is built from 10 residues. Germline V gene lookup returns CDR1 SNHLY and CDR2 FYNNEI.

The rearrangement joins TRBV9 to TRBJ2-1; 11 bases match TRBD2. V lost 0 bases to trimming and J lost 0 bases; unmatched junction nucleotides: 11. The V gene's germline CDR1 is SGDLS and CDR2 YYNGEE. This CDR3 has 20 residues. The CDR3 region has the DNA TGTGCCAGCAGCGTAGAGAGGTTTCTAGCGGGAGGCCCCTCCTACAATGAGCAGTTCTTC. Protein sequence: CASSVERFLAGGPSYNEQFF.

This sequence joins TRBV20-1 and TRBJ2-1; either TRBD1 or TRBD2 may fit D (6 bases each). Germline V gene data show CDR1 as DFQATT and CDR2 as SNEGSKA (reference sequence). V gave up 3 bases and J gave up 6 bases, with 12 bases separating them. The CDR3 is 13 residues long. The DNA for the CDR3 is TGCAGTGCTAGTAGAGGGGGGTTCAATGAGCAGTTCTTC. It is translated as CSASRGGFNEQFF.

The genes are TRBV2 and TRBJ2-1, with 12 bases lining up with TRBD2. The V gene end was trimmed by 4 bases and the J gene end by 0 bases; junction bases not matched to a gene: 4. The CDR3 is made up of 17 amino acids. CDR1 SNHLY and CDR2 FYNNEI come from the germline V gene. CDR3 DNA: TGTGCCAGCAGTGGGCTAGCGGGAGGGAGCTCCTACAATGAGCAGTTCTTC. It yields the protein CASSGLAGGSSYNEQFF. The full variable domain, rest sourced from reference TRBV2 and TRBJ2-1, is EPEVTQTPSHQVTQMGQEVILRCVPISNHLYFYWYRQILGQKVEFLVSFYNNEISEKSEIFDDQFSVERPDGSNFTLKIRSTKLEDSAMYFCASSGLAGGSSYNEQFFGPGTRLTVL.

The chain couples TRBV2 to TRBJ1-1; D call uncertain. Per germline, CDR1 SNHLY and CDR2 FYNNEI. The ends were cut back, 8 bases at V and 1 base at J, with 5 bases in the middle. The CDR3 covers 11 residues. The CDR3 coding sequence is TGTGCCAGCGTAACGAACACTGAAGCTTTCTTT. It codes for CASVTNTEAFF. The full variable domain, with the rest looked up from reference TRBV2 and TRBJ1-1, is EPEVTQTPSHQVTQMGQEVILRCVPISNHLYFYWYRQILGQKVEFLVSFYNNEISEKSEIFDDQFSVERPDGSNFTLKIRSTKLEDSAMYFCASVTNTEAFFGQGTRLTVV.

J is TRBJ2-5 and V is TRBV27; 14 bases fit TRBD2. TRBJ2-7 explains the end of the DNA better; the J call may be wrong. CDR3 length: 17 residues. CDR1 is MNHEY and CDR2 is SMNVEV in the germline V gene (reference sequence). For the CDR3, the DNA is TGTGCCAGCAGTTTGGGGGAGGGACTAGCGGGAGCCCACGAGCAGTACTTC. It is translated as CASSLGEGLAGAHEQYF.

With regard to this clonotype: A read error is possible here, since a much larger clone lies one base away. V gene TRBV6-6 combines with J gene TRBJ2-5; D gene uncertain. The CDR3 is made up of 15 amino acids. The germline V gene has CDR1 MNHNY and CDR2 SVGAGI (reference sequence). V was pared by 5 bases and J by 1 base, with 14 bases between. CDR3 nucleotides: TGTGCCAGCAGTCCCCAACCTGGAGCCCAAGAGACCCAGTACTTC. Translated, it gives CASSPQPGAQETQYF.

This clonotype was detected only a few times. This chain links TRBV24-1 with TRBJ2-3, with D perhaps matching TRBD1 or TRBD2 (5 bases each). There are 15 residues in the CDR3. The V and J ends lost 4 bases and 4 bases respectively, with 14 bases between them. Germline V gene sequence: CDR1 KGHDR, CDR2 SFDVKD. In nucleotides, the CDR3 is TGTGCCACCAGTGACCCCGTTGTGGGGGCAGATACGCAGTATTTT. This codes for CATSDPVVGADTQYF.

This clonotype was seen more than once but under ten times. This chain joins TRBV29-1 and TRBJ1-2; tentatively, D is TRBD1 (5 bases). V lost 8 bases to trimming and J lost 3 bases, with 13 bases between them. The CDR3 loop spans 12 amino acids. Per germline, CDR1 SQVTM and CDR2 ANQGSEA. CDR3 sequence (DNA): TGCAGCTCCACCGGGACCGACTATGGCTACACCTTC. Translation gives CSSTGTDYGYTF.

V is TRBV15 and J is TRBJ2-2; D is unclear. The CDR3 sequence is 14 residues long. The V gene lost 0 bases and the J gene lost 4 bases, with 6 bases spanning the gap. The germline V gene encodes CDR1 LNHNV and CDR2 YYDKDF (reference sequence). CDR3 residues: CATSRDGGTGELFF. In nucleotides, the CDR3 is TGTGCCACCAGCAGAGATGGTGGCACCGGGGAGCTGTTTTTT.

This rearrangement joins TRBV27 to TRBJ2-3; 10 positions agree with TRBD2. Germline assignment: CDR1 MNHEY and CDR2 SMNVEV (reference sequence). The V segment lost 2 bases and the J segment 14 bases; nucleotides outside the gene matches: 16. CDR3 size: 16 residues. CDR3 sequence (DNA): TGTGCCAGCAGTTTACGGACTAGCGGAGACCACAGATACGCGTATTTT. Translation: CASSLRTSGDHRYAYF.

This clonotype was picked up a small number of times. The chain joins TRBV5-5 to TRBJ1-5; no definite D call. In germline, CDR1 is SGHKS, CDR2 YYEKEE (reference sequence). The CDR3 runs to 13 residues. The V and J ends lost 5 bases and 4 bases respectively, with 10 bases between them. The DNA of the CDR3 is TGTGCCAGCAGACGGGAGTTAAATCAGCCCCAGCATTTT. Translating it yields CASRRELNQPQHF.

This clonotype was seen a handful of times. The chain has TRBV9 and TRBJ1-2; 7 nucleotides match TRBD1. CDR1 SGDLS and CDR2 YYNGEE come from the germline V gene. This CDR3 is 13 amino acids long. Trimming at V came to 3 bases and at J to 4 bases, leaving 3 bases not matched to a gene. In DNA, the CDR3 is TGTGCCAGCAGCGCCCGGGACAGCTATGGCTACACCTTC. Translated: CASSARDSYGYTF.

This clonotype was detected a few times. This sequence joins TRBV20-1 and TRBJ2-6; no reliable D call. The CDR3 length is 14 residues. Trimming shortened V by 2 bases and J by 0 bases, and 5 bases separated the two germline ends. Germline CDR1 is DFQATT and CDR2 is SNEGSKA (reference sequence). The CDR3 loop reads CSARPISGANVLTF. The CDR3, as DNA: TGCAGTGCTAGACCGATCTCTGGGGCCAACGTCCTGACTTTC.

This clonotype was detected a few times. This rearrangement joins TRBV27 to TRBJ2-7; D ambiguous. The V gene's germline CDR1 is MNHEY and CDR2 SMNVEV (reference sequence). V was pared by 5 bases and J by 6 bases, with 20 bases between. CDR3 size: 15 residues. The CDR3 coding sequence is TGTGCCAGCAGTCCCACCTACGCAGACACCTCCGAGCAGTACTTC. It translates to CASSPTYADTSEQYF.

V is TRBV9 and J is TRBJ2-7; TRBD2 matches at 9 bases. The J call is doubtful: the DNA matches TRBJ2-5 better. The CDR3 totals 15 residues. Per the germline V gene, CDR1 is SGDLS and CDR2 is YYNGEE. The CDR3 protein is CASSVAVAGVETQYF. For the CDR3, the DNA is TGTGCCAGCAGCGTAGCGGTAGCGGGAGTGGAGACCCAGTACTTC.

A few counts support this clonotype. The rearrangement links TRBV4-1 to TRBJ1-4; D may be TRBD1 (5 bases). CDR3 length: 16 residues. Germline-derived CDR1 and CDR2 are MGHRA and YSYEKL. V shed 2 bases and J shed 7 bases, with 17 bases lying between them. The CDR3 nucleotides are TGCGCCAGCAGCCAAAGCGGTGGGGGGTCGAGTGAAAAACTGTTTTTT. It codes for CASSQSGGGSSEKLFF.

The CDR3: CASSRWLSEHTGELFF. For the CDR3, the DNA is TGTGCCAGCAGCCGTTGGTTAAGCGAGCACACCGGGGAGCTGTTTTTT. The V gene is TRBV7-9, the J gene TRBJ2-2, with unresolved D. Germline V gene data show CDR1 as SEHNR and CDR2 as FQNEAQ (reference sequence). The CDR3 is made up of 16 amino acids. Trimming removed 5 bases from V and 3 bases from J, with 16 bases in between.

The count of this clonotype is one. At one boundary the junction diverges from the germline segment, which might be a read error. The CDR3 DNA reads TGTGCCAGCGGCGTAGAGGGGACGGACTACAATGAGCAGTTCTTC. Its translation is CASGVEGTDYNEQFF. The chain combines TRBV9 with TRBJ2-1; perhaps D is TRBD1 or TRBD2 (5 bases each). Germline V gene data show CDR1 as SGDLS and CDR2 as YYNGEE. This CDR3 has 15 amino acids.

This clonotype was recorded a few times. The chain has TRBV6-1 and TRBJ2-5; a weak D match, TRBD1 (6 bases). V lost 6 bases, J lost 5 bases, and 16 bases lay in between. CDR1 is MNHNS and CDR2 is SASEGT in the germline V gene. The CDR3 contains 14 residues. The CDR3 region is CASRVGHPLETQYF. In DNA form, the CDR3 reads TGTGCCAGCAGGGTGGGACACCCACTGGAGACCCAGTACTTC.

This clonotype has just a few counts. The chain combines TRBV29-1 with TRBJ2-7; D is perhaps TRBD1 (6 bases). Looked up from germline, CDR1 is SQVTM and CDR2 is ANQGSEA. The CDR3 is made up of 14 amino acids. V shed 2 bases and J shed 1 base, with 12 bases lying between them. The CDR3 DNA is TGCAGCGTTGAAATTCAGGGGCCGTCCTACGAGCAGTACTTC. Translating it yields CSVEIQGPSYEQYF.

The genes are TRBV20-1 and TRBJ2-1; D is undetermined. Gene TRBJ2-7 matches the end of the DNA better, so the J call may be wrong. Looked up from germline, CDR1 is DFQATT and CDR2 is SNEGSKA (reference sequence). The length of the CDR3 is 13 residues. CDR3 bases: TGCAGTGCTTTGCTACTCTCCTACAATGAGCAGTACTTC. The encoded protein is CSALLLSYNEQYF.

The rearrangement links TRBV3-1 to TRBJ2-5, with TRBD2 matching 12 bases. With the DNA end fitting TRBJ2-7 better, the J assignment may be wrong. The CDR3 covers 18 residues. The V gene's germline CDR1 is LGHDT and CDR2 YNNKEL (reference sequence). The DNA of the CDR3 is TGTGCCAGCAGCCAAGATCGGCTAGCGGGAGGGCAAGGGGCCGAGCAGTACTTC. This encodes CASSQDRLAGGQGAEQYF.

This clonotype has a handful of counts. The chain has TRBV12-3 or TRBV12-4 and TRBJ2-7, with D maybe TRBD2 (5 bases). The V gene lost 6 bases and the J gene lost 1 base, with 19 bases spanning the gap. This CDR3 spans 16 amino acids. The CDR3: CASSPGSTYLSYEQYF. The CDR3, as DNA: TGTGCCAGCAGCCCTGGGAGCACATACCTTTCCTACGAGCAGTACTTC.

This clonotype came up once. V is TRBV24-1 and J is TRBJ2-1; 11 positions agree with TRBD1. V shed 8 bases, J shed 7 bases, and the junction held 12 bases outside the gene matches. Germline loops: CDR1 KGHDR, CDR2 SFDVKD. The CDR3 loop spans 16 amino acids. The CDR3 protein is CATNGPGTGGRNEQFF. Written as DNA, the CDR3 is TGTGCCACCAACGGTCCCGGGACAGGGGGTCGGAATGAGCAGTTCTTC.

The CDR3 spells CASSFWSSGNTIYF. CDR3 bases: TGTGCCAGCAGCTTCTGGAGCTCTGGAAACACCATATATTTT. The J gene is TRBJ1-3, the V gene TRBV7-9; D remains ambiguous. This CDR3 is built from 14 residues. The V and J ends lost 3 bases and 0 bases respectively, with 6 bases between them. Germline values: CDR1 SEHNR, CDR2 FQNEAQ (reference sequence).

This clonotype was recorded a few times. This rearrangement joins TRBV11-2 to TRBJ2-7; no clear D. The ends were cut back, 6 bases at V and 9 bases at J, with 15 bases in the middle. Germline CDR1 SGHAT, CDR2 FQNNGV. The CDR3 contains 12 residues. CDR3 sequence reads: CASSSIHPPQYF. Written as DNA, the CDR3 is TGTGCCAGCAGTTCAATCCATCCCCCGCAGTACTTC. The whole variable domain, filled in from reference TRBV11-2 and TRBJ2-7, reads EAGVAQSPRYKIIEKRQSVAFWCNPISGHATLYWYQQILGQGPKLLIQFQNNGVVDDSQLPKDRFSAERLKGVDSTLKIQPAKLEDSAVYLCASSSIHPPQYFGPGTRLTVT.